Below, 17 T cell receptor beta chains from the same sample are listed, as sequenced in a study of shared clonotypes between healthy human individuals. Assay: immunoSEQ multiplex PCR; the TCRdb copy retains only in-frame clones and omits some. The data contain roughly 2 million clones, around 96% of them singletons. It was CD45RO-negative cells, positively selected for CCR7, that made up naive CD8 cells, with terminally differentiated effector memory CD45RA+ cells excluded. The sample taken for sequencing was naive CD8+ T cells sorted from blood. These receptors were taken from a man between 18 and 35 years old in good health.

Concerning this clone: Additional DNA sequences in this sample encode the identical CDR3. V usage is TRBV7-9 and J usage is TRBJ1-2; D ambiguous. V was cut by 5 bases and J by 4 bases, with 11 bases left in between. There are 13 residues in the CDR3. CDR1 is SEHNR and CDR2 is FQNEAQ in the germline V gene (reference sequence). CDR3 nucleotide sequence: TGTGCCAGCAGCCTCGATCCTTTCTATGGCTACACCTTC. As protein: CASSLDPFYGYTF.

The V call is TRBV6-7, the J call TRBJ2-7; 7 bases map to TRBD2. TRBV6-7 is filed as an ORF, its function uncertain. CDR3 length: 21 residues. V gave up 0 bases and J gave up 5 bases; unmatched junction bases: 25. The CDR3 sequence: CASSYSTQRRGGPKYCDEQYF. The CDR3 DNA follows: TGTGCCAGCAGTTACTCGACTCAGCGTAGGGGAGGGCCAAAGTATTGTGACGAGCAGTACTTC.

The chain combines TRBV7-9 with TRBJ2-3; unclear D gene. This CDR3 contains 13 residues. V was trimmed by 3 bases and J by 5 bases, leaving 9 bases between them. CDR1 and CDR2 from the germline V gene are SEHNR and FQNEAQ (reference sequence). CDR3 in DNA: TGTGCCAGCAGCTTGGGGTCGGGAGATACGCAGTATTTT. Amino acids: CASSLGSGDTQYF.

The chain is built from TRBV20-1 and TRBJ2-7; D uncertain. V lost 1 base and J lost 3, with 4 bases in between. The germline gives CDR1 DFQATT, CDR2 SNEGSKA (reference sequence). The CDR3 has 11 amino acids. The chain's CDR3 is CSARGIYEQYF. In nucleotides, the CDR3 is TGCAGTGCTAGAGGCATCTACGAGCAGTACTTC.

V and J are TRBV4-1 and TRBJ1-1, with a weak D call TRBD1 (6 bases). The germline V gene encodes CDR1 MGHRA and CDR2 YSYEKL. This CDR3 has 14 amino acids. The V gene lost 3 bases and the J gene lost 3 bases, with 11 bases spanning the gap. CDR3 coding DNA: TGCGCCAGCAGCCATTCGACAGGAGACACTGAAGCTTTCTTT. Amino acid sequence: CASSHSTGDTEAFF.

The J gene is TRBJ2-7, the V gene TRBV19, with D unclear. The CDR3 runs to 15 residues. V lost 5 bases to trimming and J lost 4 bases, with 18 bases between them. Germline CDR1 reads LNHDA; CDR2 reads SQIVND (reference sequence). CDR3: CASSPTAALGYEQYF. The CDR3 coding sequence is TGTGCCAGTAGTCCCACCGCTGCCTTGGGGTACGAGCAGTACTTC.

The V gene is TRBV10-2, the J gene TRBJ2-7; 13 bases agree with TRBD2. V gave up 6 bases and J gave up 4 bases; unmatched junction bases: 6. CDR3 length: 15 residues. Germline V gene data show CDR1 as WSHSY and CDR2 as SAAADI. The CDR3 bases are TGCGCCAGCAGGGTCGGACTAGCGGGAGAATACGAGCAGTACTTC. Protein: CASRVGLAGEYEQYF.

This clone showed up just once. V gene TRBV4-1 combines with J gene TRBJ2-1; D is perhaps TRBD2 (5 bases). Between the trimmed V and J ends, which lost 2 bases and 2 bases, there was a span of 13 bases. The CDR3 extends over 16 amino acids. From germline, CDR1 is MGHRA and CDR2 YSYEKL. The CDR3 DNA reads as TGCGCCAGCAGCCAAAAGCTACGGGGTACCTACAATGAGCAGTTCTTC. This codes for CASSQKLRGTYNEQFF.

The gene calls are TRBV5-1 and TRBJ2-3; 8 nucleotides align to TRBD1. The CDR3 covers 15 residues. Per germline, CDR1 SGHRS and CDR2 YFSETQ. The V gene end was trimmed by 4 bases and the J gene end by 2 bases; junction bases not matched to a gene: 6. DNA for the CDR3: TGCGCCAGCAGCCCCGAGGGACAGGCCACAGATACGCAGTATTTT. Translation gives CASSPEGQATDTQYF.

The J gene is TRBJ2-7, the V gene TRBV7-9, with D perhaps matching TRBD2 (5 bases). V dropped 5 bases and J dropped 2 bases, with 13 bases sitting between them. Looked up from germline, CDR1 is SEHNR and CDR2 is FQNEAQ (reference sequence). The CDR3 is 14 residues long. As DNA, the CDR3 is TGTGCCAGCAGCCCTACGATGAGGGCCTACGAGCAGTACTTC. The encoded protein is CASSPTMRAYEQYF. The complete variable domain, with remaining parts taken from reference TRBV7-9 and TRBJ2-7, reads DTGVSQNPRHKITKRGQNVTFRCDPISEHNRLYWYRQTLGQGPEFLTYFQNEAQLEKSRLLSDRFSAERPKGSFSTLEIQRTEQGDSAMYLCASSPTMRAYEQYFGPGTRLTVT.

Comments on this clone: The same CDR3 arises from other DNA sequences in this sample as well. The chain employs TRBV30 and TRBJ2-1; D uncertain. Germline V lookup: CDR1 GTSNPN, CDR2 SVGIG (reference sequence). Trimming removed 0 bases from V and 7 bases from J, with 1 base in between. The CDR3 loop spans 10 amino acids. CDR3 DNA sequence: TGTGCCTGGAGTGTTAATGAGCAGTTCTTC. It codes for CAWSVNEQFF.

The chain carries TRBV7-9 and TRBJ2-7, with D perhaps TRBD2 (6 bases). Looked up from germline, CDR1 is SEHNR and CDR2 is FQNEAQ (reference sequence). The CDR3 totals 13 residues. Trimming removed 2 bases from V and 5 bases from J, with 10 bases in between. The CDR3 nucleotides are TGTGCCAGCAGCTTATTCGGGGGAGACGAGCAGTACTTC. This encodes CASSLFGGDEQYF.

This CDR3 is CASSQGWGPSYNEQFF. The DNA for the CDR3 is TGCGCCAGCAGCCAAGGTTGGGGGCCTTCCTACAATGAGCAGTTCTTC. The chain has TRBV4-3 and TRBJ2-1; perhaps TRBD1 as D (6 bases). CDR3 length equals 16 residues. Trimming removed 1 base at V and 1 base at J, with 11 bases between. CDR1 is LGHNA, CDR2 YSLEER, per germline.

The CDR3 DNA reads as TGCGCCAGCAGCCATTCTGTCGGGTCTCTCGAGCAGTACTTC. It encodes CASSHSVGSLEQYF. This chain uses TRBV4-1 with TRBJ2-7; no definite D call. Trimming removed 3 bases from V and 6 bases from J, with 15 bases in between. The length of the CDR3 is 14 residues. CDR1 MGHRA and CDR2 YSYEKL come from the germline V gene.

The DNA for the CDR3 is TGCGCCAGCAGCCAAGTTTTGGCGGGAACCTACGAGCAGTACTTC. Its translation: CASSQVLAGTYEQYF. The chain recombines TRBV4-1 with TRBJ2-7; D is possibly TRBD2 (6 bases). CDR1 and CDR2 from the germline V gene are MGHRA and YSYEKL. The CDR3 runs to 15 residues. V was trimmed by 1 base and J by 2 bases, leaving 12 bases between them.

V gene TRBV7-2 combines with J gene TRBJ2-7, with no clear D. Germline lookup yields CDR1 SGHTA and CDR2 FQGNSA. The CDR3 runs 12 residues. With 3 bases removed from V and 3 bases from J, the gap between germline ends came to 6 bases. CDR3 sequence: CASSLSDYEQYF. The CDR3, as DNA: TGTGCCAGCAGCTTGTCAGACTACGAGCAGTACTTC.

The chain's CDR3 is CASTGTSVTHSYEQYF. Here the CDR3 DNA reads TGTGCCAGCACCGGGACTAGCGTAACCCACTCCTACGAGCAGTACTTC. The V gene is TRBV2, the J gene TRBJ2-7, with TRBD2 matching over 10 bases. V was clipped by 7 bases and J by 0 bases; unmatched bases: 9. Germline CDR1 reads SNHLY; CDR2 reads FYNNEI. The CDR3 covers 16 residues. The whole variable domain, remainder taken from reference TRBV2 and TRBJ2-7, is EPEVTQTPSHQVTQMGQEVILRCVPISNHLYFYWYRQILGQKVEFLVSFYNNEISEKSEIFDDQFSVERPDGSNFTLKIRSTKLEDSAMYFCASTGTSVTHSYEQYFGPGTRLTVT.